The rows below give T cell receptor beta chains drawn from one sample of a study of neurological immune-mediated disorders. One entry per CDR3 protein, called by TCRdb with MiXCR from the 5' RACE reads. This sample has approximately 38,000 distinct CDR3 sequences; 7% to 8.5% occur once, and the top ten carry just over 5.5%. The material sequenced was CD4+ T cells from blood. The receptor source for this set is a man aged 45-60 years in good health. The CDR3 runs from the conserved cysteine through the conserved F or W. The D gene is left open where the match is weak. Not all rows give a size; the values are once, few, many and, for expanded clones, a class.

TRBJ1-2,NA,many,TRBV5-4,CASSAHQGTYGYTF,TGTGCCAGCAGCGCCCATCAGGGTACCTATGGCTACACCTTC
TRBJ2-7,TRBD2,many,TRBV20-1,CSARGGGRSSYEQYF,TGCAGTGCTAGAGGGGGCGGGAGGTCGTCCTACGAGCAGTACTTC
TRBJ1-5,NA,many,TRBV20-1,CSASQDSKQPQHF,TGCAGTGCTAGTCAAGATAGCAAACAGCCCCAGCATTTT
TRBJ2-3,NA,many,TRBV20-1,CSARDPGAPTDTQYF,TGCAGTGCTAGAGATCCGGGGGCCCCCACAGATACGCAGTATTTT
TRBJ2-1,TRBD2,many,TRBV19,CASSRTGTTQFEQFF,TGTGCCAGTAGTAGGACCGGGACTACACAATTTGAGCAGTTCTTC
TRBJ2-7,NA,many,TRBV20-1,CSARDYDSAAYEQYF,TGCAGTGCTAGAGATTATGACAGCGCAGCCTACGAGCAGTACTTC
TRBJ2-6,TRBD2,many,TRBV4-2,CASSRRGGWTGANVLTF,TGTGCCAGCAGCCGACGGGGGGGTTGGACTGGGGCCAACGTCCTGACTTTC
TRBJ2-1,NA,NA,TRBV4-3,CASSQDHRSHEQFF,TGCGCCAGCAGCCAAGATCACCGGAGCCATGAGCAGTTCTTC
TRBJ2-5,TRBD2,many,TRBV20-1,CSAIAGGPGETQYF,TGCAGTGCGATAGCGGGAGGGCCTGGAGAGACCCAGTACTTC
TRBJ2-5,TRBD2,many,TRBV6-2/TRBV6-3,CASSYSTSGVQETQYF,TGTGCCAGCAGTTACTCTACTAGCGGAGTACAAGAGACCCAGTACTTC
TRBJ2-4,NA,many,TRBV20-1,CSAKTGKVSNIQYF,TGCAGTGCTAAGACAGGCAAGGTTTCCAACATTCAGTACTTC
TRBJ2-3,NA,NA,TRBV20-1,CRAPAEDGDASTDTQYF,TGCAGGGCGCCAGCGGAGGACGGGGATGCTAGCACAGATACGCAGTATTTT
TRBJ2-3,NA,few,TRBV7-2,CASSFGNTQYF,TGTGCCAGCAGCTTTGGAAATACGCAGTATTTT
TRBJ2-3,TRBD2,many,TRBV7-8,CASSPLAGAGDTQYF,TGTGCCAGCAGCCCTTTAGCGGGAGCTGGAGATACGCAGTATTTT
TRBJ2-1,NA,many,TRBV12-3/TRBV12-4,CASSSPVPLGNEQFF,TGTGCCAGCAGTTCCCCGGTCCCGCTTGGCAATGAGCAGTTCTTC
TRBJ2-7,NA,many,TRBV7-2,CASSLPQDGSYEQYF,TGTGCCAGCAGCTTACCCCAGGACGGCTCCTACGAGCAGTACTTC
TRBJ2-7,TRBD1,many,TRBV7-2,CASSPTGGYEQYF,TGTGCCAGCAGTCCGACAGGGGGCTACGAGCAGTACTTC
TRBJ1-1,NA,many,TRBV3-1,CASSPQGGNTEAFF,TGTGCCAGCAGCCCCCAGGGCGGGAACACTGAAGCTTTCTTT
TRBJ2-5,TRBD2,many,TRBV5-1,CASSPGGGQETQYF,TGCGCCAGCAGCCCCGGGGGGGGCCAAGAGACCCAGTACTTC
TRBJ2-5,NA,many,TRBV6-2/TRBV6-3,CASRPTKRTPWETQYF,TGTGCCAGCAGGCCCACTAAGCGAACGCCGTGGGAGACCCAGTACTTC
TRBJ1-1,NA,many,TRBV5-5,CASSLALVTHTEAFF,TGTGCCAGCAGCTTGGCTCTGGTGACCCACACTGAAGCTTTCTTT
TRBJ2-1,NA,many,TRBV24-1,CATSDPPRNNEQFF,TGTGCCACCAGTGACCCGCCGAGGAACAATGAGCAGTTCTTC
TRBJ2-7,TRBD2,many,TRBV20-1,CSAYRKGGSYEQYF,TGCAGTGCTTACCGCAAGGGAGGGTCCTACGAGCAGTACTTC
TRBJ2-5,NA,many,TRBV7-6,CASSSHRETQYF,TGTGCCAGCAGCTCACACAGAGAGACCCAGTACTTC
TRBJ2-7,TRBD2,NA,TRBV27,CASSFAGGPYEQYF,TGTGCCAGCAGTTTTGCGGGAGGGCCGTACGAGCAGTACTTC